A single sample gave rise to the 24 T cell receptor beta chains below, sequenced in a study of OX40 agonist ivuxolimab in advanced cancers. Repertoires were generated with immunoSEQ multiplex PCR, while TCRdb's copy carries only in-frame clones and drops some. This table holds about 90,000 clones, around 90% found once. Here the sequenced sample was CD4+ or CD8+ T cells sorted from blood, taken in a trial of the OX40 agonist ivuxolimab. The receptors shown here come from an adult with an advanced solid tumor such as melanoma, head and neck, liver or kidney cancer.

The chain employs TRBV7-9 and TRBJ2-3; the D gene is possibly TRBD2 (5 bases). This CDR3 is 16 amino acids long. Per the germline V gene, CDR1 is SEHNR and CDR2 is FQNEAQ (reference sequence). Trimming removed 4 bases at V and 2 bases at J, with 16 bases between. The CDR3 nucleotides are TGTGCCAGCAGCTCCTCCGGAGGTTCTTACACAGATACGCAGTATTTT. As protein: CASSSSGGSYTDTQYF.

This clone has just one count. V and J are TRBV9 and TRBJ2-3; D unclear. V lost 0 bases to trimming and J lost 4 bases, with 6 bases between them. Germline CDR1 and CDR2: SGDLS and YYNGEE. The CDR3 extends over 13 amino acids. This CDR3 reads CASSVVISDTQYF. The CDR3 DNA sequence: TGTGCCAGCAGCGTAGTGATTTCAGATACGCAGTATTTT.

V gene TRBV28 combines with J gene TRBJ2-7, with TRBD1 matching 8 bases. Germline V CDR1 and CDR2: MDHEN, SYDVKM. The J segment lost 7 bases and the V segment lost 2 bases, leaving 4 bases of the junction unmatched. This CDR3 is 13 amino acids long. In nucleotides, the CDR3 is TGTGCCAGCAGTTTACAGGGGGCGAATGAGCAGTACTTC. It specifies CASSLQGANEQYF.

The chain couples TRBV10-1 to TRBJ2-3; TRBD2 matches 13 bases. Germline V lookup: CDR1 WNHNN, CDR2 SYGVQD (reference sequence). The CDR3 runs 18 residues. V lost 4 bases and J lost 0; bases outside the gene matches: 7. The chain's CDR3 is CASSGSGTSGASTDTQYF. DNA of the CDR3: TGCGCCAGCAGTGGGTCCGGGACTAGCGGGGCCAGCACAGATACGCAGTATTTT.

The chain has TRBV6-4 and TRBJ2-2; a possible D gene is TRBD2 (6 bases). Trimming pared 9 bases from V and 3 bases from J, leaving 14 bases between. CDR1 MRHNA and CDR2 SNTAGT come from the germline V gene. This CDR3 is 14 amino acids long. CDR3 loop: CASRLVWDTGELFF. Here the CDR3 DNA reads TGTGCCAGTAGACTAGTATGGGACACCGGGGAGCTGTTTTTT.

V gene TRBV30 combines with J gene TRBJ2-2; perhaps D is TRBD1 or TRBD2 (5 bases each). Germline V lookup: CDR1 GTSNPN, CDR2 SVGIG (reference sequence). This CDR3 is 15 amino acids long. V lost 4 bases and J 0 bases, leaving 12 bases between the germline ends. The CDR3 sequence: CAWKEGRTNTGELFF. The DNA of the CDR3 is TGTGCCTGGAAAGAGGGGCGTACGAACACCGGGGAGCTGTTTTTT.

V and J are TRBV27 and TRBJ2-5; no reliable D call. The J call may be wrong; the DNA end is better matched by TRBJ2-7. This CDR3 comprises 11 residues. Germline values: CDR1 MNHEY, CDR2 SMNVEV (reference sequence). Here the CDR3 DNA reads TGTGCCAGCAGTGATACCTACGAGCAGTACTTC. It yields the protein CASSDTYEQYF.

Concerning this clone: A much larger clone differs from this one at a single base, so this may be a read error. This sample includes further DNA sequences coding for the same CDR3. This sequence joins TRBV6-1 and TRBJ1-1; D is ambiguous. CDR3 length: 13 amino acids. Germline CDR1 is MNHNS and CDR2 is SASEGT. The DNA for the CDR3 is TGTGCTAGCAGTGAGTCGGAGAACACTGAAGCTTTCTTT. Amino acid sequence: CASSESENTEAFF.

CDR3 DNA sequence: TGTGCCAGCAGTTTCCGGGGATCTTTGAACACTGAAGCTTTCTTT. Translating gives CASSFRGSLNTEAFF. The rearrangement joins TRBV28 to TRBJ1-1, with D uncertain. The CDR3 runs to 15 residues. Germline V gene sequence: CDR1 MDHEN, CDR2 SYDVKM. The V end was cut by 3 bases, the J end by 0 bases, with 11 bases between.

Written as DNA, the CDR3 is TGTGCCAGCAGCGCGACAGGGCGGCTCTATGGCTACACCTTC. This gives the protein CASSATGRLYGYTF. The chain combines TRBV9 with TRBJ1-2; the match to TRBD1 covers 7 bases. CDR1 is SGDLS, CDR2 YYNGEE, per germline. The ends lost 3 bases at V and 4 bases at J; junction bases unmatched: 6. The CDR3 loop spans 14 amino acids.

The chain couples TRBV29-1 to TRBJ2-7; TRBD1 matches at 10 bases. CDR1 and CDR2 (germline): SQVTM, ANQGSEA. The junction had 5 bases not matched to a gene; V was cut back by 5 bases and J by 4 bases. The CDR3 totals 13 residues. DNA for the CDR3: TGCAGCGTTCCGGGACAGGGGTTTTACGAGCAGTACTTC. Protein: CSVPGQGFYEQYF.

The V gene is TRBV10-1, the J gene TRBJ1-2; D gene unclear. The CDR3 sequence is 13 residues long. Germline values: CDR1 WNHNN, CDR2 SYGVQD (reference sequence). Between the trimmed V and J ends, which lost 5 bases and 4 bases, there was a span of 11 bases. CDR3 in amino acids: CASSPQRLYGYTF. The CDR3 DNA follows: TGCGCCAGCAGTCCGCAGCGCCTCTATGGCTACACCTTC.

V is TRBV7-3 and J is TRBJ2-7; TRBD2 matches at 8 bases. In germline, CDR1 is SGHTA, CDR2 FQGTGA. This CDR3 region has 13 residues. Trimming removed 4 bases from V and 5 bases from J; junction bases left unmatched: 4. CDR3 residues: CASSSGLANEQYF. The CDR3, as DNA: TGTGCCAGCAGCTCCGGACTAGCCAACGAGCAGTACTTC.

The V gene is TRBV27, the J gene TRBJ1-3; no clear D. This CDR3 has 15 residues. Per germline, CDR1 MNHEY and CDR2 SMNVEV (reference sequence). The ends were cut back, 4 bases at V and 0 bases at J, with 10 bases in the middle. In nucleotides, the CDR3 is TGTGCCAGCAGTTCTTTAGCGCTCTCTGGAAACACCATATATTTT. It translates to CASSSLALSGNTIYF.

CDR3 nucleotides: TGTGCCAGCAGTTTAGCGGGGACTAACTATGGCTACACCTTC. Amino acids: CASSLAGTNYGYTF. J is TRBJ1-2 and V is TRBV28; no firm D call. This CDR3 has 14 amino acids. Germline V gene sequence: CDR1 MDHEN, CDR2 SYDVKM. Trimming took 2 bases from V and 0 from J, leaving 7 bases between them.

This chain links TRBV7-8 with TRBJ1-5; no clear D gene. CDR1 is SGHVS, CDR2 FQNEAQ, per germline. This CDR3 is built from 14 residues. The V end lost 1 base, the J end lost 3 bases, and 7 bases lay between the germline ends. CDR3 in DNA: TGTGCCAGCAGCTTAGGACGGATCAATCAGCCCCAGCATTTT. Translated, it gives CASSLGRINQPQHF.

The chain combines TRBV5-1 with TRBJ2-5; 9 bases line up with TRBD1. V shed 3 bases and J 1 base; nucleotides not matched to a gene: 10. CDR3 length: 17 amino acids. Germline V lookup: CDR1 SGHRS, CDR2 YFSETQ. CDR3 bases: TGCGCCAGCAGCTATGTCGGGACAGGGTTGGGCCAAGAGACCCAGTACTTC. It encodes CASSYVGTGLGQETQYF.

The V and J genes are TRBV27 and TRBJ2-3, with D perhaps TRBD2 (6 bases). Germline values: CDR1 MNHEY, CDR2 SMNVEV (reference sequence). This CDR3 comprises 11 residues. V lost 8 bases, J lost 10 bases, and 13 bases lay in between. CDR3 amino acids: CASWGVGAQYF. As DNA, the CDR3 is TGTGCCAGCTGGGGGGTAGGGGCGCAGTATTTT.

For the CDR3, the DNA is TGTGCCAGTAGTATAGGTGCAAGGACCGGGGAGCTGTTTTTT. The encoded protein is CASSIGARTGELFF. This sequence joins TRBV19 and TRBJ2-2; D uncertain. Trimming removed 1 base from V and 5 bases from J, with 8 bases in between. Germline V gene lookup returns CDR1 LNHDA and CDR2 SQIVND (reference sequence). This CDR3 region has 14 residues.

A single count supports this clone. The V call is TRBV6-6, the J call TRBJ2-1; 7 bases align to TRBD1. In germline, CDR1 is MNHNY, CDR2 SVGAGI (reference sequence). V lost 6 bases, J lost 9 bases, and 8 bases stayed unmatched. CDR3 length: 13 residues. The chain's CDR3 is CASRSNRGSEQFF. The CDR3 bases are TGTGCCAGCAGATCAAACAGGGGCAGTGAGCAGTTCTTC.

This chain uses TRBV9 with TRBJ2-2; D remains ambiguous. CDR1 is SGDLS, CDR2 YYNGEE, per germline. The CDR3 is made up of 15 amino acids. V was clipped by 2 bases and J by 4 bases, with 12 bases between them. The CDR3 sequence is CASSVRRTGTGELFF. CDR3 in DNA: TGTGCCAGCAGCGTCCGGAGAACGGGCACCGGGGAGCTGTTTTTT. Drawing the rest from reference TRBV9 and TRBJ2-2, the complete variable domain is DSGVTQTPKHLITATGQRVTLRCSPRSGDLSVYWYQQSLDQGLQFLIQYYNGEERAKGNILERFSAQQFPDLHSELNLSSLELGDSALYFCASSVRRTGTGELFFGEGSRLTVL.

This clone was observed a single time. The V and J genes are TRBV27 and TRBJ2-2; 7 bases map to TRBD1. The CDR3 consists of 14 residues. The junction had 5 bases not matched to a gene; V was cut back by 7 bases and J by 3 bases. CDR1 is MNHEY, CDR2 SMNVEV, per germline (reference sequence). The CDR3 nucleotides read TGTGCCAGCACCACAGGGGTGGACACCGGGGAGCTGTTTTTT. This sequence encodes CASTTGVDTGELFF.

The genes are TRBV28 and TRBJ2-5, with 8 nucleotides matching TRBD1. Trimming took 2 bases from V and 5 from J; bases not matched to a gene: 13. The CDR3 length is 17 residues. Germline V gene lookup returns CDR1 MDHEN and CDR2 SYDVKM. This chain's CDR3 is CASSLPPPTGAGETQYF. The CDR3 nucleotides read TGTGCCAGCAGTTTACCCCCCCCGACAGGGGCTGGGGAGACCCAGTACTTC.

The chain joins TRBV9 to TRBJ1-1; 7 bases map to TRBD1. With V trimmed by 4 bases and J by 1 base, 4 bases remained unmatched. The CDR3 runs to 14 residues. Germline V lookup: CDR1 SGDLS, CDR2 YYNGEE. The CDR3 coding sequence is TGTGCCAGCAGCAACCAGGGGGGGAACACTGAAGCTTTCTTT. It encodes CASSNQGGNTEAFF.